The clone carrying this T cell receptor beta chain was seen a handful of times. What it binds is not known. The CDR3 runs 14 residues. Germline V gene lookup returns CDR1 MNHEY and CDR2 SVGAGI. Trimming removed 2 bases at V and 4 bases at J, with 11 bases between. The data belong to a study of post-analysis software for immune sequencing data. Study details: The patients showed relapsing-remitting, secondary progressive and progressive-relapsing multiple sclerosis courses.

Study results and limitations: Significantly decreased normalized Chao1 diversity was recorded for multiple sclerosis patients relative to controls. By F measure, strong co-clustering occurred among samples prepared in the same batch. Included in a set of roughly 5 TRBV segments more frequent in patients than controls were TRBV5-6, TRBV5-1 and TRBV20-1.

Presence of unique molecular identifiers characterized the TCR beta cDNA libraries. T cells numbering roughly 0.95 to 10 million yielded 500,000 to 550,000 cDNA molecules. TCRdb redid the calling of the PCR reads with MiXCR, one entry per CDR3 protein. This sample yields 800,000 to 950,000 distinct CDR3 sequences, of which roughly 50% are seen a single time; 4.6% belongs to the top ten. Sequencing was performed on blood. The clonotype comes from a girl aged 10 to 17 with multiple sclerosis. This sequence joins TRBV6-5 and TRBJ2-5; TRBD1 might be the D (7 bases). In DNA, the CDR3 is TGTGCCAGCAGTTACCCAGGGGGGAGAGAGACCCAGTACTTC. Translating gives CASSYPGGRETQYF.